This T cell receptor beta chain was obtained from a study of regulatory T cells in long-lasting Graves disease (dated by TCRdb to the early 2020s). A note on the overall study: Persistent Graves' disease was defined as persistently positive TSH receptor autoantibodies together with antithyroid drug treatment for over 5 years. A total of 35 or so samples were covered by TCR sequencing, comprising approximately 13 persistent and around 20 newly diagnosed Graves' disease patients. This study used TCR sequencing and RNA sequencing of peripheral blood to compare persistent Graves' disease patients against newly diagnosed Graves' disease patients. On average, persistent Graves' disease patients in the clinical cohort had been on antithyroid drugs for around 9.5 years. The study took place in China and was registered as a clinical trial. Broader findings and caveats from the paper: Persistent patients shared more public clonotypes among themselves (around 3,000) than newly diagnosed patients did (about 970). Compared with newly diagnosed patients, persistent Graves' disease patients had lower TCR Shannon entropy and fewer highly expanded clones, which suggests clonal expansion. Peripheral blood alone was examined, since thyroid tissue, which constituted the primary lesion, could not be accessed. The authors acknowledged the small sample size as a limitation that may reduce accuracy. Only the TCR beta chain was sequenced and analyzed.

In its sample, this clonotype was seen a few times. Which antigen it targets is not known. Base qualities are not recorded, but no much larger clone differs from it by a single base. In the paper's terms, the time point label means: persistent/refractory GD, antithyroid drugs over 5 years with positive TRAb. RNA was extracted from PBMCs in TRIzol for both TCR sequencing and RNA sequencing. The diagnosis of Graves' disease was made according to American Thyroid Association guidelines. Patients were recruited from an endocrinology department in Xi'an, China. Each patient gave 9 to 10 milliliters of peripheral blood, collected in an EDTA anticoagulant tube. Ficoll Paque Plus density gradient separation was used to isolate PBMCs, and no further T cell sorting was performed. RNA quality was checked with an Agilent 2100 Bioanalyzer and agarose gel, and concentration with a NanoDrop 2000. The library was made by multiplex PCR. The reads were generated on an Illumina HiSeq 4000. CDR3 regions were amplified by Arm-PCR with iRepertoire HTBI primers to construct TCR beta libraries. Before sequencing, the PCR products underwent gel purification. On the study's bioinformatics: A total of under 80 TRBV and 14 TRBJ segments were identified across samples and were used for gene usage analysis of CDR3 amino acid clonotypes. COPE and FqMerger were used to merge the filtered high-quality paired reads into contigs. BLAST was used to align contigs to IMGT TRBV, TRBD and TRBJ reference genes, with CDR3 defined following IMGT. Any clonotype with a frequency above 0.1% was counted as a highly expanded clone. Shannon entropy was used to measure repertoire diversity, and the Gini coefficient was used to measure V-J evenness. Clonotypes shared by more than one individual were considered public. TCRdb passed the public sequencing reads through fastp at Q25 and MiXCR, retaining productive beta sequences. When rows share a CDR3 protein, they turn into one entry using the most common DNA and genes. The V and J calls were determined by TCRdb, not by the authors. The sample table holds approximately 380,000 distinct CDR3 sequences, of which less than 25% were seen once. The biggest ten clones account for roughly 20% of the sample.

The sequencing used peripheral blood mononuclear cells (PBMCs), collected when the disease was refractory, from a patient treated with antithyroid drugs. This clonotype was obtained from a female donor with Graves disease.

The CDR3 amino acid sequence is: CASSAAEGRETQYF. The nucleotide sequence reads as follows: TGTGCCAGCAGCGCGGCGGAGGGTAGAGAGACCCAGTACTTC. The chain is encoded by TRBV7-9 joined to TRBJ2-5; a tentative D call is TRBD2 (6 bases match). The germline V gene encodes CDR1 SEHNR and CDR2 FQNEAQ (reference sequence). The cysteine opens and the phenylalanine closes a CDR3 of 14 amino acids. Only the CDR3 DNA stays, 42 bases, in frame from base 1. V lost 5 bases and J lost 4 bases; the stretch between them is 14 bases long.